This passage covers 31 T cell receptor beta chains from one sample sequenced in a study of T cell repertoires in cytomegalovirus infection. In TCRdb, the reads were re-called with MiXCR into one record per CDR3 protein. Here the sample spans under 200,000 distinct CDR3 sequences, 8.5% to 10% being singletons. The sequenced material came from PBMCs. Receptor source: a human donor in good health (CMV status not recorded). Some clones in this sample may be carry-over from other donors' samples.

The sample holds many counts of this clonotype. The CDR3 reads CASSLEAGRGELFF. As DNA, the CDR3 is TGTGCCAGCAGCTTAGAGGCGGGTCGAGGGGAGCTGTTTTTT. The chain uses TRBV11-2 and TRBJ2-2; D may be TRBD2 (5 bases). The CDR3 sequence is 14 residues long. CDR1 and CDR2 (germline): SGHAT, FQNNGV. Trimming stripped 0 bases from V and 8 bases from J, with 10 bases between.

This clonotype was counted ten times or more. The gene calls are TRBV6-2 or TRBV6-3 and TRBJ2-3, with D possibly called TRBD1 or TRBD2 (5 bases each). Deletions cut 6 bases from V and 5 bases from J, with 21 bases between. The length of the CDR3 is 16 residues. Germline CDR1 MNHEY, CDR2 SVGEGT. CDR3 loop: CASSRDRPKLEDTQYF. DNA for the CDR3: TGTGCCAGCAGCCGGGACCGACCGAAACTCGAAGATACGCAGTATTTT.

This sequence joins TRBV27 and TRBJ1-5; D gene unclear. The germline gives CDR1 MNHEY, CDR2 SMNVEV (reference sequence). Trimming took off 5 bases at V and 1 base at J, with 9 bases between the two ends. This CDR3 region has 14 residues. In nucleotides, the CDR3 is TGTGCCAGCAGTCCGGCCACGAGCAATCAGCCCCAGCATTTT. Translation: CASSPATSNQPQHF.

This clonotype was counted at least ten times. The chain combines TRBV6-2 or TRBV6-3 with TRBJ1-1, with 12 bases identical to TRBD1. V dropped 0 bases and J dropped 11; count of bases not matched to a gene: 10. The germline CDR1 and CDR2 sequences are MNHEY and SVGEGT. This CDR3 comprises 16 residues. As DNA, the CDR3 is TGTGCCAGCAGTTACTCCGGGACAGGGGGCGAGGTCGGCGCTTTCTTT. It is translated as CASSYSGTGGEVGAFF.

This clonotype was observed a handful of times. The genes are TRBV6-4 and TRBJ2-1; TRBD2 agrees at 7 bases. The junction had 0 bases not matched to a gene; V was cut back by 3 bases and J by 4 bases. Germline V lookup: CDR1 MRHNA, CDR2 SNTAGT. The CDR3 has 13 residues. The CDR3 sequence: CASSEREYNEQFF. DNA for the CDR3: TGTGCCAGCAGTGAGCGGGAGTACAATGAGCAGTTCTTC.

The chain is built from TRBV7-2 and TRBJ1-2; possible D gene TRBD1, 5 bases. The CDR3 runs to 15 residues. CDR1 is SGHTA, CDR2 FQGNSA, per germline. Trimming pared 5 bases from V and 1 base from J, leaving 14 bases between. The CDR3 loop is CASSITGTVNYGYTF. CDR3 bases: TGTGCCAGCAGCATAACCGGGACGGTTAACTATGGCTACACCTTC.

This chain uses TRBV5-1 with TRBJ2-1; 7 bases map to TRBD2. This CDR3 is built from 16 residues. The germline CDR1 and CDR2 sequences are SGHRS and YFSETQ. After removal of 4 bases from V and 6 bases from J, the junction contained 13 bases not matched to a gene. The CDR3 loop is CASSAQGAGEGNEQFF. The CDR3 region has the DNA TGCGCCAGCAGCGCCCAAGGGGCGGGAGAGGGCAATGAGCAGTTCTTC.

The rearrangement links TRBV2 to TRBJ2-1, with TRBD2 matching over 11 bases. CDR3 length: 16 residues. Trimming took 4 bases from V and 3 from J; bases not matched to a gene: 5. The V gene's germline CDR1 is SNHLY and CDR2 FYNNEI. CDR3 nucleotides: TGTGCCAGCAGTGTATCCGGGACTAGCGGCTACAATGAGCAGTTCTTC. Protein product: CASSVSGTSGYNEQFF.

The gene calls are TRBV20-1 and TRBJ2-4, with D perhaps TRBD2 (6 bases). CDR1 DFQATT and CDR2 SNEGSKA come from the germline V gene (reference sequence). The CDR3 totals 15 residues. Between the trimmed V and J ends, which lost 0 bases and 3 bases, there was a span of 12 bases. The CDR3 protein is CSARDIGSGKNIQYF. As DNA, the CDR3 is TGCAGTGCTAGAGATATTGGTAGCGGCAAAAACATTCAGTACTTC.

There are a few counts of this clonotype. This chain uses TRBV28 with TRBJ2-3, with TRBD2 matching 7 bases. This CDR3 spans 15 amino acids. V trimming: 6 bases; J trimming: 5 bases; junction bases outside the gene matches: 11. CDR1 and CDR2 from the germline V gene are MDHEN and SYDVKM. This CDR3 is CASSPAGPVLDTQYF. CDR3 nucleotides: TGTGCCAGCAGCCCAGCGGGACCCGTTCTAGATACGCAGTATTTT. Full variable domain (rest looked up from reference TRBV28 and TRBJ2-3): DVKVTQSSRYLVKRTGEKVFLECVQDMDHENMFWYRQDPGLGLRLIYFSYDVKMKEKGDIPEGYSVSREKKERFSLILESASTNQTSMYLCASSPAGPVLDTQYFGPGTRLTVL.

This clonotype turned up a few times. The genes are TRBV6-2 or TRBV6-3 and TRBJ2-1; 13 bases are a match to TRBD2. Trimming took 5 bases from V and 6 from J; bases not matched to a gene: 1. The CDR3 is 14 residues long. Germline V gives CDR1 MNHEY, CDR2 SVGEGT. CDR3 in DNA: TGTGCCAGCAGTGGGACTAGCGGGGTCAATGAGCAGTTCTTC. This encodes CASSGTSGVNEQFF.

The rearrangement uses TRBV6-6 and TRBJ2-1; D tentatively reads TRBD1 or TRBD2 (6 bases each). The CDR3 spans 12 residues. Trimming took off 8 bases at V and 10 bases at J, with 15 bases between the two ends. Germline V gene sequence: CDR1 MNHNY, CDR2 SVGAGI (reference sequence). In nucleotides, the CDR3 is TGTGCCAGCGGGGGGCTCCTCGGGGAGCAGTTCTTC. Translating gives CASGGLLGEQFF.

This clonotype was seen many times. The rearrangement links TRBV11-2 to TRBJ2-1, with D uncertain. This CDR3 comprises 15 residues. CDR1 is SGHAT, CDR2 FQNNGV, per germline. Between the trimmed V and J ends, which lost 4 bases and 8 bases, there was a span of 18 bases. The CDR3 spells CASSSTFSGLHEQFF. CDR3 sequence (DNA): TGTGCCAGCAGCTCCACGTTCTCTGGGTTGCATGAGCAGTTCTTC. Filled out from reference TRBV11-2 and TRBJ2-1, the complete variable domain reads EAGVAQSPRYKIIEKRQSVAFWCNPISGHATLYWYQQILGQGPKLLIQFQNNGVVDDSQLPKDRFSAERLKGVDSTLKIQPAKLEDSAVYLCASSSTFSGLHEQFFGPGTRLTVL.

This clonotype has ten or more counts. V usage is TRBV28 and J usage is TRBJ2-2; either TRBD1 or TRBD2 may supply D (6 bases each). CDR1 is MDHEN, CDR2 SYDVKM, per germline. Trimming pared 5 bases from V and 7 bases from J, leaving 17 bases between. The CDR3 runs 15 residues. The CDR3 is CASSRGGGWDGELFF. DNA for the CDR3: TGTGCCAGCAGTCGAGGAGGGGGTTGGGACGGGGAGCTGTTTTTT.

The chain links TRBV9 to TRBJ2-5; TRBD2 aligns across 7 bases. This CDR3 region has 15 residues. Germline V lookup: CDR1 SGDLS, CDR2 YYNGEE. J lost 1 base, V lost 0 bases, and 3 bases had no gene match. CDR3 in DNA: TGTGCCAGCAGCGTAGGGCTAGCGGCCCAAGAGACCCAGTACTTC. It encodes CASSVGLAAQETQYF.

This clonotype was seen ten or more times. V and J are TRBV7-2 and TRBJ2-7; D gene unclear. The CDR3 length is 12 residues. Germline V gene lookup returns CDR1 SGHTA and CDR2 FQGNSA. Deletions cut 1 base from V and 3 bases from J, with 4 bases between. CDR3 in amino acids: CASSLDLYEQYF. CDR3 sequence (DNA): TGTGCCAGCAGCTTAGATCTCTACGAGCAGTACTTC.

The sample holds many counts of this clonotype. This rearrangement joins TRBV7-2 to TRBJ1-5; D not certain. Germline CDR1 is SGHTA and CDR2 is FQGNSA. The length of the CDR3 is 15 residues. V lost 4 bases and J 2 bases, leaving 12 bases between the germline ends. The CDR3 reads CASSWDGRGNQPQHF. In DNA, the CDR3 is TGTGCCAGCAGCTGGGATGGGAGAGGCAATCAGCCCCAGCATTTT. Supplemented by reference TRBV7-2 and TRBJ1-5, the full variable domain reads GAGVSQSPSNKVTEKGKDVELRCDPISGHTALYWYRQSLGQGLEFLIYFQGNSAPDKSGLPSDRFSAERTGGSVSTLTIQRTQQEDSAVYLCASSWDGRGNQPQHFGDGTRLSIL.

This clonotype showed up many times. This chain uses TRBV6-2 or TRBV6-3 with TRBJ2-5; D uncertain. Germline CDR1 reads MNHEY; CDR2 reads SVGEGT. Trimming left V 2 bases short and J 4 bases short, with 11 bases between. The CDR3 length is 14 residues. The CDR3 is CASSYTRTGETQYF. The CDR3 DNA sequence: TGTGCCAGCAGTTACACACGGACGGGAGAGACCCAGTACTTC.

This clonotype came up many times. CDR3 coding DNA: TGTGCCAGCAGTACCGACAGGGGAGCCGGGGAGCTGTTTTTT. Translation: CASSTDRGAGELFF. The chain couples TRBV28 to TRBJ2-2; 8 bases agree with TRBD1. CDR1 is MDHEN, CDR2 SYDVKM, per germline. The V gene end was trimmed by 5 bases and the J gene end by 6 bases; junction bases not matched to a gene: 5. This CDR3 region has 14 residues.

This clonotype came up many times. This chain joins TRBV12-3 or TRBV12-4 and TRBJ2-3; tentatively, D is TRBD2 (5 bases). Trimming took 4 bases from V and 2 from J, leaving 10 bases between them. The CDR3 covers 14 residues. CDR3 in DNA: TGTGCCAGCAGTTCGGCAGGACTCACAGATACGCAGTATTTT. Protein sequence: CASSSAGLTDTQYF.

This clonotype showed up many times. The chain carries TRBV6-1 and TRBJ1-2; no reliable D call. The CDR3 consists of 12 residues. Trimming stripped 6 bases from V and 0 bases from J, with 5 bases between. Per germline, CDR1 MNHNS and CDR2 SASEGT. This CDR3 is CASRAANYGYTF. CDR3 nucleotide sequence: TGTGCCAGCAGGGCCGCTAACTATGGCTACACCTTC.

This clonotype was seen more than once but under ten times. The genes are TRBV20-1 and TRBJ1-1; possibly TRBD1 for D (5 bases). Germline CDR1 and CDR2: DFQATT and SNEGSKA (reference sequence). The CDR3 extends over 12 amino acids. As DNA, the CDR3 is TGCAGAGGGACGACTGGGGACACTGAAGCTTTCTTT. This gives the protein CRGTTGDTEAFF.

This clonotype was seen at least ten times. This sequence joins TRBV12-3 or TRBV12-4 and TRBJ2-6; D not resolved. The CDR3 length is 16 residues. V dropped 2 bases and J dropped 0 bases, with 8 bases sitting between them. Here the CDR3 reads CASSLSQSSGANVLTF. For the CDR3, the DNA is TGTGCCAGCAGTTTAAGTCAGTCCTCTGGGGCCAACGTCCTGACTTTC.

CDR3 residues: CASSYSRAPYGYTF. As DNA, the CDR3 is TGTGCCAGCAGTTACTCGCGGGCCCCGTATGGCTACACCTTC. The V and J genes are TRBV6-5 and TRBJ1-2, with no clear D. Germline V gene data show CDR1 as MNHEY and CDR2 as SVGAGI. V was cut by 0 bases and J by 5 bases, with 10 bases left in between. The CDR3 length is 14 residues.

This clonotype has at least ten counts. The chain is built from TRBV7-2 and TRBJ2-1, with D perhaps matching TRBD1 (5 bases). The CDR3 is made up of 16 amino acids. Germline lookup yields CDR1 SGHTA and CDR2 FQGNSA. Trimming pared 1 base from V and 2 bases from J, leaving 12 bases between. The CDR3 loop is CASSLGPGMTYNEQFF. In DNA, the CDR3 is TGTGCCAGCAGCTTAGGGCCAGGGATGACCTACAATGAGCAGTTCTTC.

This clonotype was found many times. The chain couples TRBV4-3 to TRBJ1-4; 8 bases are a match to TRBD1. The CDR3 covers 19 residues. Germline loops: CDR1 LGHNA, CDR2 YSLEER. V shed 0 bases and J 4 bases; nucleotides not matched to a gene: 13. CDR3 nucleotide sequence: TGCGCCAGCAGCCAAGAAATGAGGGCAGGGGGCGAAAGTAATGAAAAACTGTTTTTT. Translated, it gives CASSQEMRAGGESNEKLFF.

CDR3 sequence: CASSLTGGRSQRQETQYF. The CDR3 DNA sequence: TGTGCCAGCAGCTTAACGGGCGGGAGGTCACAGAGGCAAGAGACCCAGTACTTC. This chain links TRBV7-2 with TRBJ2-5; 8 bases are a match to TRBD2. The CDR3 is 18 residues long. CDR1 and CDR2 (germline): SGHTA, FQGNSA. With V trimmed by 2 bases and J by 2 bases, 13 bases remained unmatched.

This clonotype was seen ten or more times. J is TRBJ1-6 and V is TRBV2, with D perhaps TRBD1 (5 bases). Germline V gene lookup returns CDR1 SNHLY and CDR2 FYNNEI. Trimming took 2 bases from V and 6 from J, leaving 5 bases between them. This CDR3 is built from 13 residues. The CDR3 region has the DNA TGTGCCAGCAGTGAACAGGGTAATTCACCCCTCCACTTT. This gives the protein CASSEQGNSPLHF. Filled out from reference TRBV2 and TRBJ1-6, the complete variable domain reads EPEVTQTPSHQVTQMGQEVILRCVPISNHLYFYWYRQILGQKVEFLVSFYNNEISEKSEIFDDQFSVERPDGSNFTLKIRSTKLEDSAMYFCASSEQGNSPLHFGNGTRLTVT.

This clonotype appeared a single time. A clone one base away is much larger, so this may be a read error. V gene TRBV7-6 combines with J gene TRBJ2-5; no reliable D call. The CDR3 totals 14 residues. V lost 3 bases and J lost 1, with 9 bases in between. Germline loops: CDR1 SGHVS, CDR2 FNYEAQ. The CDR3 DNA reads TGTGCCAGCAGCTTTCCGGTGCGCCAAGAGACCCAGTACTTC. Translated, it gives CASSFPVRQETQYF.

The CDR3 reads CASSWNQGAIYEQYF. Written as DNA, the CDR3 is TGTGCCAGCAGCTGGAATCAGGGGGCCATCTACGAGCAGTACTTC. The gene calls are TRBV5-4 and TRBJ2-7; 8 bases map to TRBD1. V gave up 3 bases and J gave up 3 bases; unmatched junction bases: 8. This CDR3 comprises 15 residues. The germline gives CDR1 SGHNT, CDR2 YYREEE (reference sequence). Looking up the rest from reference TRBV5-4 and TRBJ2-7 gives the full variable domain: ETGVTQSPTHLIKTRGQQVTLRCSSQSGHNTVSWYQQALGQGPQFIFQYYREEENGRGNFPPRFSGLQFPNYSSELNVNALELDDSALYLCASSWNQGAIYEQYFGPGTRLTVT.

The V call is TRBV29-1, the J call TRBJ2-1; weak D call: TRBD1 (5 bases). The CDR3 extends over 15 amino acids. From germline, CDR1 is SQVTM and CDR2 ANQGSEA. Trimming stripped 3 bases from V and 0 bases from J, with 12 bases between. CDR3 protein: CSVDTGTASYNEQFF. CDR3 DNA: TGCAGCGTTGATACAGGAACCGCCTCCTACAATGAGCAGTTCTTC.